This T cell receptor beta chain derives from a study of T cell changes during pregnancy in multiple sclerosis. Profiling relied on immunoSEQ multiplex PCR, and the TCRdb table lists in-frame clones only, not all of them. The sample consists of under 50,000 clones, under 95% of them appearing once. The CDR3 is 17 amino acids. Germline CDR1 is LGHNA and CDR2 is YSLEER. Trimming took 0 bases from V and 6 from J; bases not matched to a gene: 8. The sequencing used CD8+ T cells from peripheral blood mononuclear cells, collected in the third trimester of pregnancy. The source is a female donor with multiple sclerosis, enrolled in a pregnancy study. J is TRBJ2-1 and V is TRBV4-3, with 10 bases that match TRBD2. Here the CDR3 reads CASSQESSGLAFNEQFF. The CDR3 DNA reads TGCGCCAGCAGCCAAGAATCCTCGGGACTAGCGTTCAATGAGCAGTTCTTC.